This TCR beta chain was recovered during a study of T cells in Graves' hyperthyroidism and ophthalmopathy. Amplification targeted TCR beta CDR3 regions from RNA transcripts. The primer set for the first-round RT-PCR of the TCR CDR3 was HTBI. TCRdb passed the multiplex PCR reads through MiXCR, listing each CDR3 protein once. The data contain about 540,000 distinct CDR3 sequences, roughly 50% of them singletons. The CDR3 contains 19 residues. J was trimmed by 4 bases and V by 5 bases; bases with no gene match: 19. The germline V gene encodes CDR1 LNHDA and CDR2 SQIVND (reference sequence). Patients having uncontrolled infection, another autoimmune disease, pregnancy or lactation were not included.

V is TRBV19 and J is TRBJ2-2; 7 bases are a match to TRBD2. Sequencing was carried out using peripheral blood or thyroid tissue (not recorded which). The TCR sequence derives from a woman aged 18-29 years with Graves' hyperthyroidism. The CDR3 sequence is CASSPNVGWREFTTGELFF. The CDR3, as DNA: TGTGCCAGTAGTCCTAACGTGGGGTGGCGGGAGTTCACCACCGGGGAGCTGTTTTTT.